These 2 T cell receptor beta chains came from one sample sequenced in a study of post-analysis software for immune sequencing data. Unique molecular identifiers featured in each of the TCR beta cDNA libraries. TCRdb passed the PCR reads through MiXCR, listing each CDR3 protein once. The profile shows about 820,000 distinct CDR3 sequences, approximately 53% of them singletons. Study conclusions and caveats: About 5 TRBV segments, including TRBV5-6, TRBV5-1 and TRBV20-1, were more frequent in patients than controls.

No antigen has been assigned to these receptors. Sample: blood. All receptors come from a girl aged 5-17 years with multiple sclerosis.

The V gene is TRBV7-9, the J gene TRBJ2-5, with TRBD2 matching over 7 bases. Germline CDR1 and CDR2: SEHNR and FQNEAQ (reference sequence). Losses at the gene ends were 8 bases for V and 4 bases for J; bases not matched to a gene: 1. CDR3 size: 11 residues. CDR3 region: CASGEGETQYF. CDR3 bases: TGTGCCAGCGGGGAGGGAGAGACCCAGTACTTC.

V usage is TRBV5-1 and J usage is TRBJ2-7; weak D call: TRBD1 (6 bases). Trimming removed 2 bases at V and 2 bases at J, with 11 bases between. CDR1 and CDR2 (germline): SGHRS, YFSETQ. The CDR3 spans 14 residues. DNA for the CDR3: TGCGCCAGCAGCTTAGACAGGTCTACCTACGAGCAGTACTTC. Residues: CASSLDRSTYEQYF.